Listed here are 29 T cell receptor beta chains from one sample, sequenced in a study of T cell repertoires in ileal Crohn's disease (dated by TCRdb to between 2017 and 2020). The sample's time point label is to be understood as: proximal margin of the surgical specimen (macroscopically non-inflamed). Libraries were made using the immunoSEQ multiplex PCR assay. TCRdb obtained this table from immuneACCESS and retained in-frame rearrangements with V and J assigned. These tables miss some clones; where compared with another copy, unresolved V genes account for less than half of the shortfall, and the remainder is unexplained. Within this sample are some 5,600 clones, with around 86% of them counted one time only. The ten biggest clones cover roughly 4% of the sample. Sequenced: ileal tissue. The receptor set was obtained from an adult with Crohn's disease.

This clone was seen a handful of times. V gene TRBV7-2 combines with J gene TRBJ1-1, with D tentatively TRBD1 (5 bases). The CDR3 totals 13 residues. Trimming shortened V by 3 bases and J by 6 bases, and 11 bases separated the two germline ends. Germline lookup yields CDR1 SGHTA and CDR2 FQGNSA. CDR3 bases: TGTGCCAGCAGCTTCCCAGGGACCCCTGAAGCTTTCTTT. This translates into CASSFPGTPEAFF.

This chain joins TRBV19 and TRBJ2-5; D is unclear. Trimming took off 2 bases at V and 5 bases at J, with 3 bases between the two ends. Germline-derived CDR1 and CDR2 are LNHDA and SQIVND (reference sequence). This CDR3 is built from 11 residues. CDR3 nucleotides: TGTGCCAGTAGTATACAGGAGACCCAGTACTTC. Protein sequence: CASSIQETQYF. The full variable domain, with the rest looked up from reference TRBV19 and TRBJ2-5, is DGGITQSPKYLFRKEGQNVTLSCEQNLNHDAMYWYRQDPGQGLRLIYYSQIVNDFQKGDIAEGYSVSREKKESFPLTVTSAQKNPTAFYLCASSIQETQYFGPGTRLLVL.

The rearrangement links TRBV19 to TRBJ1-5, with D possibly TRBD1 on 6 matching bases. This CDR3 comprises 14 residues. The V end was cut by 6 bases, the J end by 4 bases, with 13 bases between. Germline CDR1 is LNHDA and CDR2 is SQIVND (reference sequence). The CDR3 here is CASRNTGFNQPQHF. The CDR3 DNA sequence: TGTGCCAGTAGAAATACAGGGTTTAATCAGCCCCAGCATTTT.

CDR3 DNA: TGTGCCAGCAGCATAACTAGCGGGGTTATCGACAATGAGCAGTTCTTC. It codes for CASSITSGVIDNEQFF. The gene calls are TRBV5-4 and TRBJ2-1, with TRBD2 matching over 10 bases. The CDR3 contains 16 residues. Germline values: CDR1 SGHNT, CDR2 YYREEE (reference sequence). Trimming took 4 bases from V and 5 from J; bases not matched to a gene: 9.

V is TRBV5-4 and J is TRBJ1-6, with D possibly being TRBD1 (5 bases). Per the germline V gene, CDR1 is SGHNT and CDR2 is YYREEE (reference sequence). The ends were cut back, 4 bases at V and 7 bases at J, with 9 bases in the middle. The CDR3 has 13 residues. This CDR3 is CASSRDGNSPLHF. Here the CDR3 DNA reads TGTGCCAGCAGCCGGGACGGAAATTCACCCCTCCACTTT.

This chain uses TRBV2 with TRBJ2-1, with D maybe TRBD2 (5 bases). The CDR3 loop spans 16 amino acids. Trimming left V 0 bases short and J 0 bases short, with 9 bases between. In germline, CDR1 is SNHLY, CDR2 FYNNEI. This chain's CDR3 is CASSEAPGNSYNEQFF. The DNA of the CDR3 is TGTGCCAGCAGTGAAGCGCCGGGAAACTCCTACAATGAGCAGTTCTTC.

V usage is TRBV10-3 and J usage is TRBJ2-7; maybe TRBD2 (6 bases). V was clipped by 10 bases and J by 1 base, with 14 bases between them. Germline-derived CDR1 and CDR2 are ENHRY and SYGVKD. The CDR3 length is 13 residues. CDR3 residues: CATGTPPSYEQYF. CDR3 DNA: TGTGCCACCGGGACTCCCCCGTCCTACGAGCAGTACTTC.

This sequence joins TRBV29-1 and TRBJ2-2; 14 nucleotides align to TRBD2. The CDR3 sequence is 16 residues long. Unmatched junction bases numbered 8, after V lost 6 bases and J lost 5 bases. CDR1 and CDR2 (germline): SQVTM, ANQGSEA. CDR3 bases: TGCAGCGTCCCCGGACTAGCGGGAGGTATTACCGGGGAGCTGTTTTTT. This sequence encodes CSVPGLAGGITGELFF.

This chain links TRBV6-5 with TRBJ1-5; D possibly corresponds to TRBD1 (6 bases). The V gene lost 10 bases and the J gene lost 0 bases, with 16 bases spanning the gap. CDR1 is MNHEY, CDR2 SVGAGI, per germline. This CDR3 is built from 15 residues. CDR3 in DNA: TGTGCCACACTCCCCGGACAGTATAGCAATCAGCCCCAGCATTTT. It codes for CATLPGQYSNQPQHF.

V is TRBV7-6 and J is TRBJ1-6; D gene unclear. The length of the CDR3 is 14 residues. Trimming pared 3 bases from V and 5 bases from J, leaving 8 bases between. Germline V gives CDR1 SGHVS, CDR2 FNYEAQ. CDR3 sequence reads: CASSFGGDNSPLHF. The CDR3 DNA reads as TGTGCCAGCAGCTTCGGAGGAGATAATTCACCCCTCCACTTT.

The chain is built from TRBV18 and TRBJ2-5, with D tentatively TRBD1 (6 bases). V was clipped by 8 bases and J by 2 bases, with 12 bases between them. CDR3 length: 13 amino acids. The germline gives CDR1 KGHSH, CDR2 LQKENI. CDR3 bases: TGTGCCAGCGCCGCAGGGGCTCAAGAGACCCAGTACTTC. Translating gives CASAAGAQETQYF.

The genes are TRBV5-1 and TRBJ1-5, with D unresolved. This CDR3 contains 13 residues. V was clipped by 2 bases and J by 4 bases, with 7 bases between them. Germline CDR1 reads SGHRS; CDR2 reads YFSETQ. CDR3 region: CASSFSLNQPQHF. DNA of the CDR3: TGCGCCAGCAGCTTTTCACTAAATCAGCCCCAGCATTTT.

V is TRBV2 and J is TRBJ1-5; 7 positions match TRBD1. The CDR3 runs 14 residues. Germline loops: CDR1 SNHLY, CDR2 FYNNEI. J was trimmed by 6 bases and V by 2 bases; bases with no gene match: 4. DNA of the CDR3: TGTGCCAGCAGTGAACAGGGGGATCGTCAGCCCCAGCATTTT. This gives the protein CASSEQGDRQPQHF.

The chain recombines TRBV10-3 with TRBJ1-2, with D possibly matching TRBD1 (5 bases). In germline, CDR1 is ENHRY, CDR2 SYGVKD. Between the trimmed V and J ends, which lost 4 bases and 1 base, there was a span of 13 bases. The CDR3 contains 15 residues. This CDR3 reads CAISATGTDNYGYTF. Written as DNA, the CDR3 is TGTGCCATCAGTGCGACCGGGACCGATAACTATGGCTACACCTTC.

The chain has TRBV5-6 and TRBJ1-5; TRBD1 agrees at 7 bases. Germline-derived CDR1 and CDR2 are SGHDT and YYEEEE. J lost 5 bases, V lost 4 bases, and 12 bases had no gene match. This CDR3 spans 16 amino acids. In DNA, the CDR3 is TGTGCCAGCAGCCCATCCTCAGGGGGGCAAGATCAGCCCCAGCATTTT. Amino acids: CASSPSSGGQDQPQHF.

As regards this clone: Other DNA sequences in this specimen translate into the identical CDR3. The V gene is TRBV27, the J gene TRBJ1-1, with D perhaps matching TRBD1 (6 bases). In germline, CDR1 is MNHEY, CDR2 SMNVEV (reference sequence). The CDR3 sequence is 14 residues long. Trimming pared 3 bases from V and 4 bases from J, leaving 12 bases between. The CDR3 sequence: CASSFLTGSTEAFF. The CDR3 nucleotides read TGTGCCAGCAGTTTCCTTACAGGGAGCACTGAAGCTTTCTTT.

This chain uses TRBV5-1 with TRBJ2-1; 9 positions match TRBD1. Germline trimming cut 2 bases from V and 10 bases from J; bases unmatched to any gene: 1. Germline CDR1 is SGHRS and CDR2 is YFSETQ. CDR3 length: 12 residues. The CDR3 sequence is CASSFDRGEQFF. As DNA, the CDR3 is TGCGCCAGCAGCTTTGACAGGGGGGAGCAGTTCTTC.

This clone has a handful of counts. The chain carries TRBV6-5 and TRBJ1-6, with D possibly being TRBD1 (6 bases). V was clipped by 4 bases and J by 6 bases, with 10 bases between them. The V gene's germline CDR1 is MNHEY and CDR2 SVGAGI. This CDR3 region has 14 residues. CDR3 region: CASSWKQGNSPLHF. CDR3 in DNA: TGTGCCAGCAGTTGGAAACAGGGTAATTCACCCCTCCACTTT.

The rearrangement joins TRBV4-3 to TRBJ1-1; the D gene is possibly TRBD1 (6 bases). The CDR3 loop spans 14 amino acids. In germline, CDR1 is LGHNA, CDR2 YSLEER. V lost 5 bases and J lost 0, with 10 bases in between. The CDR3 spells CASSKGGLNTEAFF. The CDR3 DNA reads TGCGCCAGCAGCAAAGGGGGGCTGAACACTGAAGCTTTCTTT.

The chain carries TRBV9 and TRBJ1-2; 8 nucleotides match TRBD1. J gave up 6 bases and V 5 bases, and 6 bases lay outside the gene matches. Germline V lookup: CDR1 SGDLS, CDR2 YYNGEE. This CDR3 spans 13 amino acids. Here the CDR3 reads CASSGTGGHGYTF. CDR3 sequence (DNA): TGTGCCAGCAGTGGAACAGGGGGTCATGGCTACACCTTC.

The rearrangement joins TRBV5-1 to TRBJ1-1, with a weak D call TRBD1 (5 bases). The germline V gene has CDR1 SGHRS and CDR2 YFSETQ. The CDR3 loop spans 14 amino acids. V lost 4 bases, J lost 4 bases, and 14 bases lay in between. CDR3 coding DNA: TGCGCCAGCAGCCCAGGGACGGGCGGCACTGAAGCTTTCTTT. As protein: CASSPGTGGTEAFF.

The rearrangement uses TRBV7-3 and TRBJ2-7, with 9 bases matching TRBD1. The CDR3 runs to 13 residues. J lost 3 bases, V lost 5 bases, and 2 bases had no gene match. CDR1 is SGHTA, CDR2 FQGTGA, per germline. The DNA for the CDR3 is TGTGCCAGCAGCCCGGGACAGGGCTACGAGCAGTACTTC. As protein: CASSPGQGYEQYF. The full variable domain, its missing parts supplied by reference TRBV7-3 and TRBJ2-7, is GAGVSQTPSNKVTEKGKYVELRCDPISGHTALYWYRQSLGQGPEFLIYFQGTGAADDSGLPNDRFFAVRPEGSVSTLKIQRTERGDSAVYLCASSPGQGYEQYFGPGTRLTVT.

This clone was recorded once. In nucleotides, the CDR3 is TGTGCCAGCAGCGCCTTACTGCCATCTGGGGCCAACGTCCTGACTTTC. This sequence encodes CASSALLPSGANVLTF. The chain recombines TRBV7-2 with TRBJ2-6; the D is unclear. CDR3 length: 16 residues. Trimming pared 5 bases from V and 1 base from J, leaving 12 bases between. CDR1 and CDR2 (germline): SGHTA, FQGNSA.

This clone showed up just once. The chain combines TRBV7-2 with TRBJ1-4; a weak D match, TRBD1 (5 bases). The germline V gene encodes CDR1 SGHTA and CDR2 FQGNSA. Trimming took off 4 bases at V and 8 bases at J, with 11 bases between the two ends. The CDR3 spans 13 residues. CDR3 residues: CASSWDGGEKLFF. The CDR3 nucleotides read TGTGCCAGCAGCTGGGACGGGGGGGAAAAACTGTTTTTT.

The chain employs TRBV6-5 and TRBJ1-5; D ambiguous. The CDR3 length is 16 residues. Germline loops: CDR1 MNHEY, CDR2 SVGAGI. The germline V and J ends were trimmed by 4 bases and 1 base, with 14 bases remaining between them. The CDR3 DNA sequence: TGTGCCAGCAGTTCCCGTGGCAGCCGGAGCAATCAGCCCCAGCATTTT. Translating it yields CASSSRGSRSNQPQHF.

This chain connects TRBV27 to TRBJ2-7; 7 bases match TRBD1. Unmatched junction bases numbered 7, after V lost 8 bases and J lost 3 bases. Germline lookup yields CDR1 MNHEY and CDR2 SMNVEV (reference sequence). The CDR3 has 13 residues. The chain's CDR3 is CASGRQGIYEQYF. The CDR3 DNA follows: TGTGCCAGCGGTCGACAGGGAATCTACGAGCAGTACTTC.

V and J are TRBV27 and TRBJ2-7; tentatively, D is TRBD1 (6 bases). Per the germline V gene, CDR1 is MNHEY and CDR2 is SMNVEV (reference sequence). The CDR3 has 15 residues. The germline V and J ends were trimmed by 2 bases and 3 bases, with 14 bases remaining between them. The CDR3 DNA sequence: TGTGCCAGCAGTTTAGTTCAGGGGTCACGCTACGAGCAGTACTTC. Residues: CASSLVQGSRYEQYF.

V gene TRBV5-1 combines with J gene TRBJ1-3; a weak D match, TRBD1 (6 bases). Germline V lookup: CDR1 SGHRS, CDR2 YFSETQ. V lost 0 bases, J lost 0 bases, and 10 bases lay in between. CDR3 length: 16 residues. CDR3 sequence: CASSLGGGASGNTIYF. DNA for the CDR3: TGCGCCAGCAGCTTGGGCGGGGGGGCCTCTGGAAACACCATATATTTT.

This clone was seen a handful of times. The chain joins TRBV2 to TRBJ1-6; 8 bases fit TRBD1. There are 15 residues in the CDR3. Looked up from germline, CDR1 is SNHLY and CDR2 is FYNNEI. Trimming at V came to 5 bases and at J to 6 bases, leaving 6 bases not matched to a gene. CDR3 loop: CASSLSTGGNSPLHF. CDR3 sequence (DNA): TGTGCCAGCAGTCTTTCCACAGGGGGTAATTCACCCCTCCACTTT.